The present TCR beta chain was sequenced within a study of T cell repertoires in cytomegalovirus infection. Study-wide points: The study identified carriers of CMV plus the relevant HLA from cumulative public TCR beta family frequency.

Notes on this clonotype: No antigen is known for it.

The V gene's germline CDR1 is DFQATT and CDR2 SNEGSKA (reference sequence). V trimming: 5 bases; J trimming: 0 bases; junction bases outside the gene matches: 5. CDR3 length: 14 residues. TCRdb re-analysed the reads in MiXCR, keeping a single row per CDR3 protein. Of hundreds of thousands of distinct CDR3 sequences detected, 25% to 30% appear once; the ten largest clones hold roughly 20%. This TCR derives from a human donor in good health (CMV status not recorded). Some clones in this sample may be carry-over from other donors' samples. The sequencing here drew on cultured PBMCs, taken from culture after CMV antigen stimulation. This chain uses TRBV20-1 with TRBJ2-3; 7 bases fit TRBD1. The DNA for the CDR3 is TGCAGTGCTCAACAGGGGCCTAGCACAGATACGCAGTATTTT. This sequence encodes CSAQQGPSTDTQYF.